These 5 T cell receptor beta chains were all obtained from the same sample, sequenced in a study of human T cells and chemical hapten exposure (dated by TCRdb to the early 2020s). Per the publication, the time point label means: patch test 1, 2 weeks after DPC sensitization. This sample's treatment or condition label indicates: therapeutic diphenylcyclopropenone sensitization with weekly scalp DPC. Library preparation was by RACE. Sequenced on a NextSeq 500. Using fastp at Q25 and MiXCR, TCRdb reprocessed the public reads and kept productive beta chains. CDR3 protein sequences are deduplicated, and each keeps its most common genes and DNA. Within this sample are approximately 70,000 distinct CDR3 sequences, with 9.8% of them counted one time only. In total, the top ten clones hold about 3.1% of the sample. Sample: whole blood, taken in connection with sensitization to the hapten diphenylcyclopropenone (DPC). The receptors originated from a woman aged 35 to 49 with alopecia areata. Some clones in this sample may be carry-over from other donors' samples.

The V gene is TRBV13, the J gene TRBJ2-1; D is undetermined. This CDR3 comprises 15 residues. V lost 2 bases to trimming and J lost 0 bases, with 8 bases between them. Germline CDR1 is PRHDT and CDR2 is FYEKMQ (reference sequence). The CDR3 DNA reads TGTGCCAGCAGCTTAAACTACCGCTCCTACAATGAGCAGTTCTTC. Translation gives CASSLNYRSYNEQFF.

This clonotype was detected a few times. The J gene is TRBJ1-3, the V gene TRBV10-3; a weak D match, TRBD1 (5 bases). Germline V CDR1 and CDR2: ENHRY, SYGVKD. V gave up 10 bases and J gave up 0 bases, with 13 bases separating them. This CDR3 has 14 amino acids. CDR3 sequence: CATTGTTSGNTIYF. In DNA form, the CDR3 reads TGTGCCACCACTGGGACCACCTCTGGAAACACCATATATTTT.

In its sample, this clonotype was seen many times. V gene TRBV11-3 combines with J gene TRBJ2-7; TRBD2 matches at 7 bases. The CDR3 covers 17 residues. Losses at the gene ends were 0 bases for V and 5 bases for J; bases not matched to a gene: 13. Germline assignment: CDR1 SGHNT and CDR2 YENEEA. In DNA, the CDR3 is TGTGCCAGCAGCTTAGAACGCGTTGAGACTAGCCTCCACGAGCAGTACTTC. Its translation is CASSLERVETSLHEQYF.

The chain combines TRBV19 with TRBJ2-6; 11 bases are a match to TRBD1. CDR1 and CDR2 from the germline V gene are LNHDA and SQIVND (reference sequence). V lost 1 base to trimming and J lost 3 bases; unmatched junction nucleotides: 2. CDR3 size: 17 residues. CDR3 residues: CASSIGTGGGGANVLTF. The CDR3 region has the DNA TGTGCCAGTAGTATAGGGACAGGGGGCGGTGGGGCCAACGTCCTGACTTTC.

This clonotype came up many times. The gene calls are TRBV20-1 and TRBJ1-4; the D gene is possibly TRBD1 (5 bases). Trimming removed 3 bases at V and 5 bases at J, with 7 bases between. The CDR3 has 12 residues. Germline V gene lookup returns CDR1 DFQATT and CDR2 SNEGSKA (reference sequence). This CDR3 is CSARGGNEKLFF. CDR3 coding DNA: TGCAGTGCTAGGGGGGGAAATGAAAAACTGTTTTTT.